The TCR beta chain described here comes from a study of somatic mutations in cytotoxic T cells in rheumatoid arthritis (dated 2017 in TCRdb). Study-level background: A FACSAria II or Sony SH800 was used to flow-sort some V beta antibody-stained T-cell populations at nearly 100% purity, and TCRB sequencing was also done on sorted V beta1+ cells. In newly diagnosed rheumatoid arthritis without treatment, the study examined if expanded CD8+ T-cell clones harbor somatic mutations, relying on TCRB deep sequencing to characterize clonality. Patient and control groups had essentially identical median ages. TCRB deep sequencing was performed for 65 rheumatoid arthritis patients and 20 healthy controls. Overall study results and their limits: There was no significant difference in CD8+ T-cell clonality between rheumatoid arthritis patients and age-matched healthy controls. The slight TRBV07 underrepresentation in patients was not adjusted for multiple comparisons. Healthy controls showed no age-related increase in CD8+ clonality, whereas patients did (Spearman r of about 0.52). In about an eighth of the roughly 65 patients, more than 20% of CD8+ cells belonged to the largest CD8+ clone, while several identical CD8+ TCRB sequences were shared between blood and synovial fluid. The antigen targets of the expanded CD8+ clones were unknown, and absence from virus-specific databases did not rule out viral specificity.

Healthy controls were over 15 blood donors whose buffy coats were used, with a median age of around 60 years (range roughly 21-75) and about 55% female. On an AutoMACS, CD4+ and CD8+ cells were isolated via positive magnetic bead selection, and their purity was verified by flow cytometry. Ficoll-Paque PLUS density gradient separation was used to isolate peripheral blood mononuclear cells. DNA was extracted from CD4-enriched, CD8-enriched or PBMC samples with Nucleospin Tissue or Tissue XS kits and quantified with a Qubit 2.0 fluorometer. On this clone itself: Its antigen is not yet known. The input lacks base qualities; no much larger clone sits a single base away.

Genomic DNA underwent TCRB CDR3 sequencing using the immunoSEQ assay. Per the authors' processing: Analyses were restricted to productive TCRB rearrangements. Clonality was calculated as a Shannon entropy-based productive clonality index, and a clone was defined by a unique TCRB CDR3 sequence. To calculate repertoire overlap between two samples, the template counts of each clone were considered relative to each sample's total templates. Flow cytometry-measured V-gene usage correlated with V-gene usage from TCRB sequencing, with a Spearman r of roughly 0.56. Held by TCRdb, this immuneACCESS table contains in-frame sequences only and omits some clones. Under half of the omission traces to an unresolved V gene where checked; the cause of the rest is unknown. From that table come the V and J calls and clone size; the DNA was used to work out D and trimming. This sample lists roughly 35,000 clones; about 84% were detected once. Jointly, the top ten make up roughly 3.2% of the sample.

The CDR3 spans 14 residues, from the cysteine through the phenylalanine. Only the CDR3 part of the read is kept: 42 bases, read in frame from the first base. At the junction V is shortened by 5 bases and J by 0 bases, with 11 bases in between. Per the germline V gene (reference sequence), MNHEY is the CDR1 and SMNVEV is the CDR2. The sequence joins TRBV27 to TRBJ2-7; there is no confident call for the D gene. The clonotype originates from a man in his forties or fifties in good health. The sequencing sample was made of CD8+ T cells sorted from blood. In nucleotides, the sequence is TGTGCCAGCAGTCCGTCAGGATTCTCCTACGAGCAGTACTTC. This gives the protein CASSPSGFSYEQYF.